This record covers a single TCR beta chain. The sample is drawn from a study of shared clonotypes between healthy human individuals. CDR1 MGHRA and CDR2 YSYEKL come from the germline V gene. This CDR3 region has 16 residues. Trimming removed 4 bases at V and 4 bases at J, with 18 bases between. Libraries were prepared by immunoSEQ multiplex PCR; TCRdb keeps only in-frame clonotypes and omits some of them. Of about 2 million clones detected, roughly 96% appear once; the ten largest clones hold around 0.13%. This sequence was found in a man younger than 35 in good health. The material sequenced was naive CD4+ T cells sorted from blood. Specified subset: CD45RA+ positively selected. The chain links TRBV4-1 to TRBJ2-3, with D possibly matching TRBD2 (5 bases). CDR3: CASSRRESQAPDTQYF. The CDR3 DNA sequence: TGCGCCAGCAGCCGAAGGGAGAGTCAGGCTCCAGATACGCAGTATTTT.